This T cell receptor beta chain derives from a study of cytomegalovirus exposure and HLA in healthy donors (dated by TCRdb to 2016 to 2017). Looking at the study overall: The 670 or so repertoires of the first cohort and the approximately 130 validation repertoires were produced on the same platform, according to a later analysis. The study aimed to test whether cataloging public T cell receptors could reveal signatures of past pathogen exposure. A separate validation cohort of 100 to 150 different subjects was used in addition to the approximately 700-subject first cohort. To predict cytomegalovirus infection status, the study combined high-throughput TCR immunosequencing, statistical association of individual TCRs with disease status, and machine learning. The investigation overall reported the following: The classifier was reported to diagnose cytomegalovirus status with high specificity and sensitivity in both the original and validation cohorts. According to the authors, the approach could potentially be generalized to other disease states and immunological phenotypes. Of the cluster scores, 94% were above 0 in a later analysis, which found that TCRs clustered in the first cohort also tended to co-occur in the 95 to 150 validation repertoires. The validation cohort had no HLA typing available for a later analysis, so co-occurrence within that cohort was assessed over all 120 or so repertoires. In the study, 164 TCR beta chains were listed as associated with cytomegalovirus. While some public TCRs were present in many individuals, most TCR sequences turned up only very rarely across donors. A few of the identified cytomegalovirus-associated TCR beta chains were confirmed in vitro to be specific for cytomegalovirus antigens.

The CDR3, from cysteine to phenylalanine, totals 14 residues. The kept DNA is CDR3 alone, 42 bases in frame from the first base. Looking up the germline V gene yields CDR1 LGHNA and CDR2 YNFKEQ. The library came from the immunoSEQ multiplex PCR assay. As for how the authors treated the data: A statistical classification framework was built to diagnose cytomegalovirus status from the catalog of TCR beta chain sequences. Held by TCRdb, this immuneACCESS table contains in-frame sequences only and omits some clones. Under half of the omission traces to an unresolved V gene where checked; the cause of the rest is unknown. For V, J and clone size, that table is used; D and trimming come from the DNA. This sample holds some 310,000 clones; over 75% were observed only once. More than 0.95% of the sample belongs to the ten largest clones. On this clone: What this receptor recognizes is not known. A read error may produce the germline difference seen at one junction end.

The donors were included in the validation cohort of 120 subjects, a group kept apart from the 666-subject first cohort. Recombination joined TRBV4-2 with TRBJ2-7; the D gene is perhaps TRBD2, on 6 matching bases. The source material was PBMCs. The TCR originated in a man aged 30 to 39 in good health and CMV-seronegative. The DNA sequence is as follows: TGTGCCAGCAGCCAAGATGGAATGGCGGGGTCTGTTCGCTTC. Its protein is CASSQDGMAGSVRF.